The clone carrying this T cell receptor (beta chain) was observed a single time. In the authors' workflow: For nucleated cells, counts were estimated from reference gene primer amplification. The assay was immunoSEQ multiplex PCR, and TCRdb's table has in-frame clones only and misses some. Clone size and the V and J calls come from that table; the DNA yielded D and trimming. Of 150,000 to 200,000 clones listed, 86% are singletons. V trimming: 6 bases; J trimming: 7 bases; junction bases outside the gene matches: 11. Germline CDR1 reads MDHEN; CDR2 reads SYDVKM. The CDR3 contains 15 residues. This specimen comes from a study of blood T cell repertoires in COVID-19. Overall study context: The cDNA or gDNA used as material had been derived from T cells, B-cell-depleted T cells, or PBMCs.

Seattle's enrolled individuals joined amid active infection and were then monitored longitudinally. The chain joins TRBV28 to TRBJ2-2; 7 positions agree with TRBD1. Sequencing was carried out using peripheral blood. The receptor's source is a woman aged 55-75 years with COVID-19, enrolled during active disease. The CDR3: CASRFRQGPSGELFF. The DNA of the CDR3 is TGTGCCAGCAGATTCCGACAGGGACCAAGCGGGGAGCTGTTTTTT. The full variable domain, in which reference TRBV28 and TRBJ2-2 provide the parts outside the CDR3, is DVKVTQSSRYLVKRTGEKVFLECVQDMDHENMFWYRQDPGLGLRLIYFSYDVKMKEKGDIPEGYSVSREKKERFSLILESASTNQTSMYLCASRFRQGPSGELFFGEGSRLTVL.